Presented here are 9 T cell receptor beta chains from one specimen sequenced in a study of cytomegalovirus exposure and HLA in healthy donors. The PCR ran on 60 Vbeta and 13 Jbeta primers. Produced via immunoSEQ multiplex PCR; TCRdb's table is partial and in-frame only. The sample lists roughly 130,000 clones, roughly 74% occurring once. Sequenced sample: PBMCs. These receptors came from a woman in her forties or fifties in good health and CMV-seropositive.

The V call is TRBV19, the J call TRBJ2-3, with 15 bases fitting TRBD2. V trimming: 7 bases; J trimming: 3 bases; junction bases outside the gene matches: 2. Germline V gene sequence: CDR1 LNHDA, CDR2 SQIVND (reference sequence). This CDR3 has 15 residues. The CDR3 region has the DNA TGTGCCAGTACCGGGACTAGCGGGGGGACAGATACGCAGTATTTT. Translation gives CASTGTSGGTDTQYF. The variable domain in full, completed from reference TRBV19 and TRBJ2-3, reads DGGITQSPKYLFRKEGQNVTLSCEQNLNHDAMYWYRQDPGQGLRLIYYSQIVNDFQKGDIAEGYSVSREKKESFPLTVTSAQKNPTAFYLCASTGTSGGTDTQYFGPGTRLTVL.

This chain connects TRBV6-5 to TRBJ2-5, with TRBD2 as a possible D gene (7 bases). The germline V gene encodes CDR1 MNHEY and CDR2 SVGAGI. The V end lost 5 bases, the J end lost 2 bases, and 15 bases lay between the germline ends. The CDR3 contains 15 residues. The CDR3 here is CASSRGAEGQETQYF. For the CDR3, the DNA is TGTGCCAGCAGTCGGGGGGCGGAGGGGCAAGAGACCCAGTACTTC.

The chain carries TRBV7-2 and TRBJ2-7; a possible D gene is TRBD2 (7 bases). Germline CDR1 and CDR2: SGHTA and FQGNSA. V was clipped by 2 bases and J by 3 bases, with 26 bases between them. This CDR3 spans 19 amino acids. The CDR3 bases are TGTGCCAGCAGCTTAAGGGGGGGCCTTTTCGCGGAGCGCCACTACGAGCAGTACTTC. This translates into CASSLRGGLFAERHYEQYF. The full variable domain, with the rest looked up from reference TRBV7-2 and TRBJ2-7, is GAGVSQSPSNKVTEKGKDVELRCDPISGHTALYWYRQSLGQGLEFLIYFQGNSAPDKSGLPSDRFSAERTGGSVSTLTIQRTQQEDSAVYLCASSLRGGLFAERHYEQYFGPGTRLTVT.

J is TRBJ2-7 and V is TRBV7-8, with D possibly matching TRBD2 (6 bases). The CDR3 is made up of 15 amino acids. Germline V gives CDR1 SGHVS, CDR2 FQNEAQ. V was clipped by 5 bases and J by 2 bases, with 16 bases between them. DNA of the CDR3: TGTGCCAGCAGCCGCTTGGGGGACTCTGCCTACGAGCAGTACTTC. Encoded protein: CASSRLGDSAYEQYF.

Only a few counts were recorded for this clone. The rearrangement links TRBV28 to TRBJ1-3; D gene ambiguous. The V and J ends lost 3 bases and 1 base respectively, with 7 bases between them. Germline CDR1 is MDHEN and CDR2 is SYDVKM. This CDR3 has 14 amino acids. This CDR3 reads CASSLMRSGNTIYF. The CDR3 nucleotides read TGTGCCAGCAGTTTGATGAGGTCTGGAAACACCATATATTTT.

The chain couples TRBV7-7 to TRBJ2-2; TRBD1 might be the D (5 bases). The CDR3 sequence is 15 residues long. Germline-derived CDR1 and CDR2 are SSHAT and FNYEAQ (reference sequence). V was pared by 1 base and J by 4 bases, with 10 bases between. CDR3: CASSLEGRVTGELFF. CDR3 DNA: TGTGCCAGCAGCTTAGAGGGCAGGGTCACCGGGGAGCTGTTTTTT.

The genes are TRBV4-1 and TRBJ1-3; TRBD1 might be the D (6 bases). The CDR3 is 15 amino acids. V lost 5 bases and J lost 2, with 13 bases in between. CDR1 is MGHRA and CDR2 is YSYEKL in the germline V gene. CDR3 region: CASSVDSLTGNTIYF. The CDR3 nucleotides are TGCGCCAGCAGCGTGGACAGTTTAACTGGAAACACCATATATTTT.

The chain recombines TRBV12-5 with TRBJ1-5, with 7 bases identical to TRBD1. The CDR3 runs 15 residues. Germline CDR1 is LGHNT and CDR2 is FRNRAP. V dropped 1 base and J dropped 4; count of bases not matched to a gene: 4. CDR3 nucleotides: TGTGCTAGTGGTTTGGACAGGGGAGTGAATCAGCCCCAGCATTTT. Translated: CASGLDRGVNQPQHF.

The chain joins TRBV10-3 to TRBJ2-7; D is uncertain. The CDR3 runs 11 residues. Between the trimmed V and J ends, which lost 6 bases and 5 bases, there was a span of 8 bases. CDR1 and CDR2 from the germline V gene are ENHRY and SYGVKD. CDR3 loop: CAIRRSDEQYF. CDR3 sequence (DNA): TGTGCCATCAGGCGATCCGACGAGCAGTACTTC.